These 22 T cell receptor beta chains were all obtained from the same sample, sequenced in a study of T cell repertoires in cytomegalovirus infection. One entry per CDR3 protein results from TCRdb running MiXCR on the reads. The sample lists approximately 110,000 distinct CDR3 sequences; roughly a third were seen once. Their recognized antigens are unknown. Sequencing used CD8+ T cells from cultured PBMCs, obtained from culture after CMV antigen stimulation. The source is a human donor in good health (CMV status not recorded). Some clones in this sample may be carry-over from other donors' samples.

The CDR3 region is CASSSDSINEKLFF. In nucleotides, the CDR3 is TGTGCCAGTAGTAGCGACAGCATTAATGAAAAACTGTTTTTT. The genes are TRBV19 and TRBJ1-4; tentatively, D is TRBD1 (5 bases). Germline V gives CDR1 LNHDA, CDR2 SQIVND (reference sequence). Trimming took 4 bases from V and 4 from J, leaving 10 bases between them. This CDR3 spans 14 amino acids.

This clonotype came up a few times. The chain is built from TRBV18 and TRBJ2-3; 8 positions agree with TRBD2. CDR1 is KGHSH and CDR2 is LQKENI in the germline V gene. The CDR3 loop spans 19 amino acids. After removal of 0 bases from V and 0 bases from J, the junction contained 11 bases not matched to a gene. CDR3 protein: CASSPPETSAYHSTDTQYF. The CDR3, as DNA: TGTGCCAGCTCACCACCGGAGACTAGCGCCTATCATAGCACAGATACGCAGTATTTT.

This clonotype was counted only a few times. The CDR3, as DNA: TGTGCCACCCCAGGGCGGGCGAACACCGGGGAGCTGTTTTTT. Protein: CATPGRANTGELFF. The chain uses TRBV7-9 and TRBJ2-2; either TRBD1 or TRBD2 may fit D (5 bases each). This CDR3 contains 14 residues. CDR1 SEHNR and CDR2 FQNEAQ come from the germline V gene (reference sequence). Deletions cut 10 bases from V and 0 bases from J, with 12 bases between.

This clonotype was found a few times. V and J are TRBV7-9 and TRBJ2-2, with 7 bases identical to TRBD1. The CDR3 covers 16 residues. Germline loops: CDR1 SEHNR, CDR2 FQNEAQ (reference sequence). Unmatched junction bases numbered 5, after V lost 4 bases and J lost 0 bases. The CDR3 here is CASSSLDRTNTGELFF. CDR3 DNA: TGTGCCAGCAGCTCACTGGACAGGACGAACACCGGGGAGCTGTTTTTT.

V is TRBV7-8 and J is TRBJ1-4; no reliable D call. CDR1 and CDR2 from the germline V gene are SGHVS and FQNEAQ. Between the trimmed V and J ends, which lost 3 bases and 2 bases, there was a span of 16 bases. The CDR3 runs to 17 residues. CDR3 protein: CASSFAAKGVTNEKLFF. CDR3 nucleotide sequence: TGTGCCAGCAGCTTCGCGGCAAAAGGCGTTACTAATGAAAAACTGTTTTTT.

The V call is TRBV7-9, the J call TRBJ2-1, with a weak D call TRBD2 (5 bases). CDR1 and CDR2 from the germline V gene are SEHNR and FQNEAQ (reference sequence). The CDR3 covers 16 residues. The V gene lost 1 base and the J gene lost 2 bases, with 12 bases spanning the gap. The DNA for the CDR3 is TGTGCCAGCAGCTTAGGCGCCCTAGCCCCCTACAATGAGCAGTTCTTC. Amino acids: CASSLGALAPYNEQFF.

This clonotype occurred a few times. J is TRBJ1-5 and V is TRBV2; tentative D call: TRBD1 (5 bases). There are 17 residues in the CDR3. Germline-derived CDR1 and CDR2 are SNHLY and FYNNEI. The V end was cut by 4 bases, the J end by 0 bases, with 16 bases between. The CDR3: CASSAQPGPYSNQPQHF. CDR3 sequence (DNA): TGTGCCAGCAGTGCCCAACCGGGACCCTATAGCAATCAGCCCCAGCATTTT.

A few counts support this clonotype. V usage is TRBV4-1 and J usage is TRBJ2-3; 11 bases fit TRBD2. The CDR3 extends over 16 amino acids. The germline V gene encodes CDR1 MGHRA and CDR2 YSYEKL. Unmatched junction bases numbered 4, after V lost 3 bases and J lost 2 bases. CDR3 region: CASSHVSGGATDTQYF. The CDR3 bases are TGCGCCAGCAGCCATGTTAGCGGGGGGGCCACAGATACGCAGTATTTT.

A remark on this clonotype: The junction shows a germline mismatch at one end, possibly a read error. This sequence joins TRBV12-3 or TRBV12-4 and TRBJ1-3, with no clear D. This CDR3 has 15 residues. CDR3 nucleotides: TGTGCCAGCAGTTTTGATGATAGCTCTGAAAACACCATATATTTT. Translation gives CASSFDDSSENTIYF.

The CDR3 here is CASRTDRVSDYSNQPQHF. The CDR3 region has the DNA TGTGCCAGCAGAACCGACAGGGTGTCCGATTATAGCAATCAGCCCCAGCATTTT. The chain uses TRBV2 and TRBJ1-5; 7 nucleotides match TRBD1. The V segment lost 6 bases and the J segment 0 bases; nucleotides outside the gene matches: 14. The germline gives CDR1 SNHLY, CDR2 FYNNEI. The CDR3 is 18 amino acids.

This clonotype appeared a few times. An end of the junction does not agree with germline; a read error may underlie this. The chain uses TRBV7-8 and TRBJ2-7, with TRBD1 matching 9 bases. Germline CDR1 reads SGHVS; CDR2 reads FQNEAQ. The CDR3 length is 15 residues. The CDR3 nucleotides read TGTGCCAGCAGCTTACGGCTTGGGGACATACAGGGGGCTCACTTC. Its translation is CASSLRLGDIQGAHF.

The chain uses TRBV27 and TRBJ2-3; D call uncertain. CDR1 and CDR2 from the germline V gene are MNHEY and SMNVEV (reference sequence). CDR3 length equals 13 residues. Trimming stripped 5 bases from V and 4 bases from J, with 10 bases between. Here the CDR3 reads CASSTRLSDTQYF. The CDR3 bases are TGTGCCAGCAGTACAAGACTGTCAGATACGCAGTATTTT.

J is TRBJ2-1 and V is TRBV7-2, with a weak D call TRBD2 (6 bases). Looked up from germline, CDR1 is SGHTA and CDR2 is FQGNSA. Trimming removed 5 bases at V and 4 bases at J, with 18 bases between. There are 16 residues in the CDR3. CDR3 region: CASSPGIAVFYNEQFF. The CDR3 nucleotides are TGTGCCAGCAGCCCCGGGATAGCGGTATTTTACAATGAGCAGTTCTTC.

In its sample, this clonotype was seen a few times. This chain joins TRBV7-6 and TRBJ2-1; the match to TRBD1 covers 8 bases. Germline CDR1 and CDR2: SGHVS and FNYEAQ. This CDR3 spans 16 amino acids. Trimming removed 5 bases from V and 5 bases from J; junction bases left unmatched: 11. The CDR3 here is CASSPGQALSNNEQFF. The CDR3 coding sequence is TGTGCCAGCAGCCCGGGACAGGCCCTAAGCAACAATGAGCAGTTCTTC.

Many counts were recorded for this clonotype. CDR3 residues: CASSDDSTEAFF. The CDR3 DNA follows: TGTGCCAGCAGCGATGACAGCACTGAAGCTTTCTTT. V and J are TRBV2 and TRBJ1-1, with D possibly being TRBD1 (5 bases). Trimming took off 6 bases at V and 4 bases at J, with 9 bases between the two ends. Germline loops: CDR1 SNHLY, CDR2 FYNNEI. The length of the CDR3 is 12 residues.

The chain carries TRBV19 and TRBJ1-6; D is perhaps TRBD1 (5 bases). CDR1 is LNHDA and CDR2 is SQIVND in the germline V gene (reference sequence). CDR3 length: 14 amino acids. The germline V and J ends were trimmed by 7 bases and 7 bases, with 14 bases remaining between them. The CDR3 sequence: CASNIGTGNSPLHF. The CDR3 DNA is TGTGCCAGTAACATCGGGACGGGCAATTCACCCCTCCACTTT. Looking up the rest from reference TRBV19 and TRBJ1-6 gives the full variable domain: DGGITQSPKYLFRKEGQNVTLSCEQNLNHDAMYWYRQDPGQGLRLIYYSQIVNDFQKGDIAEGYSVSREKKESFPLTVTSAQKNPTAFYLCASNIGTGNSPLHFGNGTRLTVT.

The rearrangement links TRBV12-3 or TRBV12-4 to TRBJ2-3; D is uncertain. The CDR3 has 15 amino acids. V shed 7 bases and J shed 5 bases, with 19 bases lying between them. CDR3 bases: TGTGCCAGCACCGGAGATGGCGCTTTCAGAGATACGCAGTATTTT. Translating gives CASTGDGAFRDTQYF.

The chain carries TRBV7-4 and TRBJ1-1, with a tentative D call TRBD1 (5 bases). The CDR3 has 14 residues. Germline loops: CDR1 SGHVT, CDR2 SQSDAQ. Trimming stripped 5 bases from V and 11 bases from J, with 21 bases between. The CDR3 here is CASSNPGDSDGAFF. The CDR3 DNA reads TGTGCCAGCAGCAATCCCGGAGACAGCGACGGCGCTTTCTTT.

The V and J genes are TRBV2 and TRBJ1-1; weak D call: TRBD1 (6 bases). This CDR3 region has 16 residues. Germline V gene lookup returns CDR1 SNHLY and CDR2 FYNNEI. The V end lost 2 bases, the J end lost 5 bases, and 18 bases lay between the germline ends. This CDR3 is CASSENVEGGRTEAFF. The CDR3 DNA is TGTGCCAGCAGTGAAAATGTGGAGGGGGGGAGGACTGAAGCTTTCTTT.

This clonotype was counted at least ten times. This chain links TRBV7-2 with TRBJ2-1; 7 nucleotides match TRBD2. Trimming removed 3 bases from V and 1 base from J; junction bases left unmatched: 9. CDR3 length: 17 amino acids. The V gene's germline CDR1 is SGHTA and CDR2 FQGNSA. The CDR3 sequence: CASSFGAGGWSYNEQFF. The CDR3 DNA reads as TGTGCCAGCAGCTTCGGTGCCGGGGGGTGGTCCTACAATGAGCAGTTCTTC.

The chain carries TRBV6-8 and TRBJ1-2; D uncertain. CDR3 length: 14 amino acids. Trimming removed 0 bases from V and 6 bases from J, with 11 bases in between. CDR1 MNHGY and CDR2 SAAAGT come from the germline V gene. CDR3 DNA: TGTGCCAGCAGTTACTCCCAAGGTGGGGATGGCTACACCTTC. It is translated as CASSYSQGGDGYTF.

The chain is built from TRBV25-1 and TRBJ2-3; possible D gene TRBD2, 7 bases. The CDR3 has 12 residues. V was cut by 4 bases and J by 14 bases, with 16 bases left in between. CDR1 MGHDK and CDR2 SYGVNS come from the germline V gene. In DNA, the CDR3 is TGTGCCAGCAGTGGGGGGGGCCAACGGACGTATTTT. This encodes CASSGGGQRTYF.